This T cell receptor (beta chain) was captured in a study of OX40 agonist ivuxolimab in advanced cancers. Study background: One hepatocellular carcinoma and two cutaneous melanoma patients partially responded. Study-wide points: Expanded clones tended on average to be more numerous among CD8+ T cells than CD4+.

Clones were sequenced by immunoSEQ multiplex PCR, and TCRdb holds only the in-frame ones, with some missing. Of about 69,000 clones listed, around 90% were seen once; the top ten hold roughly 10%. As regards this clone: Its antigen is unidentified.

The sequence was collected from an adult with an advanced solid tumor such as melanoma, head and neck, liver or kidney cancer. This material consisted of CD4+ or CD8+ T cells sorted from blood, taken in a trial of the OX40 agonist ivuxolimab.

The CDR3 loop reads CASFQSLPGPEQFF. In DNA, the CDR3 is TGTGCCAGCTTCCAAAGTCTTCCGGGTCCTGAGCAGTTCTTC. V usage is TRBV18 and J usage is TRBJ2-1; D gene ambiguous. Germline-derived CDR1 and CDR2 are KGHSH and LQKENI. The CDR3 has 14 residues. The V end was cut by 7 bases, the J end by 9 bases, with 19 bases between.